Described below is a single T cell receptor (beta chain) sequence and its context. These data belong to a study of T cells in Graves' hyperthyroidism and ophthalmopathy. About the research overall: Peripheral blood was collected at initial diagnosis, before any treatment.

This CDR3 comprises 14 residues. Trimming removed 7 bases at V and 0 bases at J, with 12 bases between. Amplified TCR beta CDR3 regions derived from RNA transcripts. First-round RT-PCR of the TCR CDR3 relied on the HTBI primer set. MiXCR was run by TCRdb on the multiplex PCR reads, yielding one entry per CDR3 protein. The sample records under 350,000 distinct CDR3 sequences, roughly a fifth being singletons. The sequence was collected from a woman aged 50 to 60 with Graves' hyperthyroidism. V and J are TRBV12-3 or TRBV12-4 and TRBJ1-1; D may be TRBD1 (6 bases). The sample was blood. In DNA form, the CDR3 reads TGTGCCAGCACTGTGACAGGCATGAACACTGAAGCTTTCTTT. Protein product: CASTVTGMNTEAFF.